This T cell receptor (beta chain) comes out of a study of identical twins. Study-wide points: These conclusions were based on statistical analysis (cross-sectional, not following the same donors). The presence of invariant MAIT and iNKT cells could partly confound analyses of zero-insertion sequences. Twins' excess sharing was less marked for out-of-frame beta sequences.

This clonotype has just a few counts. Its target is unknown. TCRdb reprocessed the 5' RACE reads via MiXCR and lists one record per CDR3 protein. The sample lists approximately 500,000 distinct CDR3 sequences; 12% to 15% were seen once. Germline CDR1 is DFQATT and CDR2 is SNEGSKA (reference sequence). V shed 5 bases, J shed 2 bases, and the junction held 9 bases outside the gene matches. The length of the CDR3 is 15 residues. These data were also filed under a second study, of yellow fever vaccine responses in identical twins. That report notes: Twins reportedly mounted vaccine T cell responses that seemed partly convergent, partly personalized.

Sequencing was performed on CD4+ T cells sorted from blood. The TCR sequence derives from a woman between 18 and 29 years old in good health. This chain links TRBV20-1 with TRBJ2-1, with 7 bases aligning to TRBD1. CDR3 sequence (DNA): TGCAGTGCTGTTGGGACAGATCAAACCTACAATGAGCAGTTCTTC. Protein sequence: CSAVGTDQTYNEQFF.